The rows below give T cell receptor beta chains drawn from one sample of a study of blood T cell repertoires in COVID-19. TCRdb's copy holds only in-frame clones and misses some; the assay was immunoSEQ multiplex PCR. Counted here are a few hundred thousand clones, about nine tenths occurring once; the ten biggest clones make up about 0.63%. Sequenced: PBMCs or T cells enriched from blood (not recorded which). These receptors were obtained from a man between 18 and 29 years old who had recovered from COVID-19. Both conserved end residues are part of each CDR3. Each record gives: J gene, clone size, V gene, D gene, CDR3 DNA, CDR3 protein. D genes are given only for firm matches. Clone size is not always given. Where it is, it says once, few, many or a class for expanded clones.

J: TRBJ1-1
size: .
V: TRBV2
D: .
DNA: TGTGCCAGCAGTGACCCCACAGGGCTTGACACTGAAGCTTTCTTT
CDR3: CASSDPTGLDTEAFF

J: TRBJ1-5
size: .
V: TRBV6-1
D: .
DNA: TGTGCCAGCAGTGAAATGGCAGGGGAATTCAATCAGCCCCAGCATTTT
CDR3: CASSEMAGEFNQPQHF

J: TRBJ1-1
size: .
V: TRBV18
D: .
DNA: TGTGCCAGCTCACCGGGGCATCGTGAGAACACTGAAGCTTTCTTT
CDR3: CASSPGHRENTEAFF

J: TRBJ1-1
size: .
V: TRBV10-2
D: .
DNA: TGCGCCAGTGGACACCCCGGTGTCACTGAAGCTTTCTTT
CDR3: CASGHPGVTEAFF

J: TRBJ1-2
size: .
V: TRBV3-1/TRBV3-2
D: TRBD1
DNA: TGTGCCAGCAGCCAAGATATCAAACAGGGGTTCTATTTTACCCCCGCTGGCTACACCTTC
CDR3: CASSQDIKQGFYFTPAGYTF

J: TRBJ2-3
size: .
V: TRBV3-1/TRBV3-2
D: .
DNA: TGTGCCAGCAGCCAAGTAGCCCTCGATACGCAGTATTTT
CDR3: CASSQVALDTQYF

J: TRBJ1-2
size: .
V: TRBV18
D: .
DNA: TGTGCCAGCTTAACAGGGAACATCTATGGCTACACCTTC
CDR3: CASLTGNIYGYTF

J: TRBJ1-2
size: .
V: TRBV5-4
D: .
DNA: TGTGCCAGCAGCTTTGGGGGGGCTGGTGGCTACACCTTC
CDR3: CASSFGGAGGYTF

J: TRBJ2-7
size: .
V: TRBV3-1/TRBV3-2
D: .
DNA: TGTGCCAGCAGCCCTGGGCTAGCGAACGCCTACGAGCAGTACTTC
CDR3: CASSPGLANAYEQYF

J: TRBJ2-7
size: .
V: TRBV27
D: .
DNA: TGTGCCAGCAGTCTGGACCCCGGGACTTACGCTTACGAGCAGTACTTC
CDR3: CASSLDPGTYAYEQYF

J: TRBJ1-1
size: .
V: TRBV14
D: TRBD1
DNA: TGTGCCAGCAGCCATGCAGGGGGTCTAGCTTTCTTT
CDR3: CASSHAGGLAFF

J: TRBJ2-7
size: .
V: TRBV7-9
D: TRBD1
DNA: TGTGCCAGCAGCCGGGACAGCTATTGGTACTTC
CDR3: CASSRDSYWYF

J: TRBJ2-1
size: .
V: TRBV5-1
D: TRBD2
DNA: TGCGCCAGCAGCTCAGGGGGACTAGCGACCTACCATGAGCAGTTCTTC
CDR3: CASSSGGLATYHEQFF

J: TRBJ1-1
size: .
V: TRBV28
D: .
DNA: TGTGCCAGCAGTTCCCTCGACACTGAAGCTTTCTTT
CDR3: CASSSLDTEAFF

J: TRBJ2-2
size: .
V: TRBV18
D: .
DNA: TGTGCCAGCTCACCATTCCGCAGGGATGCCGGGGAGCTGTTTTTT
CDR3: CASSPFRRDAGELFF

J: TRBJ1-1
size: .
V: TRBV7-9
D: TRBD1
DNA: TGTGCCAGCAGCATTACAGGGGGCTTGAGCACTGAAGCTTTCTTT
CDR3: CASSITGGLSTEAFF

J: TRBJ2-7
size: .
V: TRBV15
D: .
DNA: TGTGCCACCAGCAGAGCCGGTTACGAGCAGTACTTC
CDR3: CATSRAGYEQYF

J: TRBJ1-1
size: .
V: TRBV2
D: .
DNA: TGTGCCAGCAGGGAAAACGGGTTGGTGAAGAACACTGAAGCTTTCTTT
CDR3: CASRENGLVKNTEAFF

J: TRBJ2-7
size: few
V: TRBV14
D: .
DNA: TGTGCCAGCAGCCCCGAGGGCAGGTACGAGCAGTACTTC
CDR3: CASSPEGRYEQYF

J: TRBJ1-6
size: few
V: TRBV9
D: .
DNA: TGTGCCAGCAGCATGGACAGCACCTCCAATTCACCCCTCCACTTT
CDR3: CASSMDSTSNSPLHF

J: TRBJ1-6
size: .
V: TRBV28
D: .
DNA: TGTGCCAGCAGTTTGCCAGACTCCTATAATTCACCCCTCCACTTT
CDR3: CASSLPDSYNSPLHF

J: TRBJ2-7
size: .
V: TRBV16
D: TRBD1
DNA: TGTGCCAGCAGCCGGCCGGGACAGGGACTTTACGAGCAGTACTTC
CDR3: CASSRPGQGLYEQYF

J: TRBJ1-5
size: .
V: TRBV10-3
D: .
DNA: TGTGCCATCAGTGAGTCAGGGGTCGGCGGTCAGCCCCAGCATTTT
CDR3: CAISESGVGGQPQHF

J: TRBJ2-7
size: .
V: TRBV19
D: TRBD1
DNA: TGTGCCAGTAGTATAACGACAGGGGGCTCCTACGAGCAGTACTTC
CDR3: CASSITTGGSYEQYF

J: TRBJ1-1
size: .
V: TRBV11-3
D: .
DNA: TGTGCCAGCAGCCCTGGCGGGACTGGGTCCACTGAAGCTTTCTTT
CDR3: CASSPGGTGSTEAFF

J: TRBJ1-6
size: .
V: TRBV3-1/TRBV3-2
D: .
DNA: TGTGCCAGCAGCCCGACAGGAACTCATAATTCACCCCTCCACTTT
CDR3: CASSPTGTHNSPLHF

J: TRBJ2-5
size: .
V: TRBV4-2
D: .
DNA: TGTGCCAGCAGCCAAGGAGGGGGAGGGGCAGATCAAGAGACCCAGTACTTC
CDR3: CASSQGGGGADQETQYF

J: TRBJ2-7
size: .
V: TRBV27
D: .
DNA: TGTGCCAGCAGTTTATCGGCAGGGAACGAGCAGTACTTC
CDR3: CASSLSAGNEQYF

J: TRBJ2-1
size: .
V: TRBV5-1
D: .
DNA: TGCGCCAGCAGCCCCGCGGGGAGCTCCTACAATGAGCAGTTCTTC
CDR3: CASSPAGSSYNEQFF

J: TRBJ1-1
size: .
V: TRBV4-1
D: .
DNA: TGCGCCAGCAGCCAAGATTTAGCCCGGACAGACACTGAAGCTTTCTTT
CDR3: CASSQDLARTDTEAFF

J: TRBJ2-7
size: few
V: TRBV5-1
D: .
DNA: TGCGCCAGCAGCTGGGGGTTACAGGGACAGTACTTC
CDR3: CASSWGLQGQYF

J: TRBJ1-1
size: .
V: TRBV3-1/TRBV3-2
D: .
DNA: TGTGCCAGCAGCCGTACACTAAACACTGAAGCTTTCTTT
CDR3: CASSRTLNTEAFF

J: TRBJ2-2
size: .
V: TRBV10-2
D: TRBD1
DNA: TGCGCCAGCAGTGACCAGGGGGAGGGGGAGCTGTTTTTT
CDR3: CASSDQGEGELFF

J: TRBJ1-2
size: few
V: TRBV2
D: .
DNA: TGTGCCAGCAGTTCCCGACGACAGGACTATGGCTACACCTTC
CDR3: CASSSRRQDYGYTF

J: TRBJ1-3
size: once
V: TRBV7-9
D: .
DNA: TGTGCCAGCAGCAGGAGTCCGGTCAGCTCGGCGGGAAACACCATATATTTT
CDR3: CASSRSPVSSAGNTIYF

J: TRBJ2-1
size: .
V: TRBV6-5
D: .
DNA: TGTGCCAGCAGTTACTCAGGAGGGCCCTACAATGAGCAGTTCTTC
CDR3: CASSYSGGPYNEQFF

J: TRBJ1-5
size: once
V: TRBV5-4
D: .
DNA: TGTGCCAGCAGCTCCAGGGGAAGCAATCAGCCCCAGCATTTT
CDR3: CASSSRGSNQPQHF

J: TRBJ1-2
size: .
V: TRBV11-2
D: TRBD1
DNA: TGTGCCAGCAGCGCCACAGGGGTGGCTGGCTACACCTTC
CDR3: CASSATGVAGYTF

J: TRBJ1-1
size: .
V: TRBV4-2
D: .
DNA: TGTGCCAGCAGCCAAGATCGGGCGGGGGCGGCTTTCTTT
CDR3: CASSQDRAGAAFF

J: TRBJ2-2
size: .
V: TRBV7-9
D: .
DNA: TGTGCCAGCAGCCAGCGGACGGCGGATAACGGGGAGCTGTTTTTT
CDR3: CASSQRTADNGELFF